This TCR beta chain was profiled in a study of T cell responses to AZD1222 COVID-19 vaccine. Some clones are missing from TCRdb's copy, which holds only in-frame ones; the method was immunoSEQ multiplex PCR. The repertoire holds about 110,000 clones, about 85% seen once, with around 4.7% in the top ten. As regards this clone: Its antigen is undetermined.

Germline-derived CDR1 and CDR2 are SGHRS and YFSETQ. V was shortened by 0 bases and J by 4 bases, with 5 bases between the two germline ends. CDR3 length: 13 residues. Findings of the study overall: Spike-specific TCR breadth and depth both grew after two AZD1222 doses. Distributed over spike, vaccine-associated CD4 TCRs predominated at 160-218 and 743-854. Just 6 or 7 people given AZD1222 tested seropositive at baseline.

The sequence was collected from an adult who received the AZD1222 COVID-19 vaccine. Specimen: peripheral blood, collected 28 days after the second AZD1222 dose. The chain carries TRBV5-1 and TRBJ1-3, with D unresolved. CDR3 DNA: TGCGCCAGCAGCTTGGATGGCGGAAACACCATATATTTT. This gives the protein CASSLDGGNTIYF.